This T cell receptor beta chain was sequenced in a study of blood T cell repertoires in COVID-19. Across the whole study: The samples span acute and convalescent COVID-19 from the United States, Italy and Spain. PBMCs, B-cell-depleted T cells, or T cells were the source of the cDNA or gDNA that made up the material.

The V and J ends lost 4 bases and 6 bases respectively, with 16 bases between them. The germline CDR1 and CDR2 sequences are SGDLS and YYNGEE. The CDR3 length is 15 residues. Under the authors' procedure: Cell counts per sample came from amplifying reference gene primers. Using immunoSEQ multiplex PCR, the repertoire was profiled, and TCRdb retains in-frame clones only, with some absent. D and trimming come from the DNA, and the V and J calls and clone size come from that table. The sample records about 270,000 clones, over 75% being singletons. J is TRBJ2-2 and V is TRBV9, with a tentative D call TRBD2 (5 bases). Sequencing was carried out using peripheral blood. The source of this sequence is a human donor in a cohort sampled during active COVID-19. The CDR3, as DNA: TGTGCCAGCAGCTCTCTGGGAGTTGGGCCCGGGGAGCTGTTTTTT. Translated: CASSSLGVGPGELFF.